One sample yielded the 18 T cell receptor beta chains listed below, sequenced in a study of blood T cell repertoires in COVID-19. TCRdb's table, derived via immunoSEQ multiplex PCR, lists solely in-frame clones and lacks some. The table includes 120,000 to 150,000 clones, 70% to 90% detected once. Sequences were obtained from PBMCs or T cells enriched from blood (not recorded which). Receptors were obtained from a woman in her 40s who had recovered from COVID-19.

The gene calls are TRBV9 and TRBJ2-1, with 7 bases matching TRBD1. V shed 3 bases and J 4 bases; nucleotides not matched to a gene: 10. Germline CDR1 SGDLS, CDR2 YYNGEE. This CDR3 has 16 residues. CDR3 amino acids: CASSGTDRWGYNEQFF. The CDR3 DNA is TGTGCCAGCAGCGGGACGGACAGGTGGGGGTACAATGAGCAGTTCTTC.

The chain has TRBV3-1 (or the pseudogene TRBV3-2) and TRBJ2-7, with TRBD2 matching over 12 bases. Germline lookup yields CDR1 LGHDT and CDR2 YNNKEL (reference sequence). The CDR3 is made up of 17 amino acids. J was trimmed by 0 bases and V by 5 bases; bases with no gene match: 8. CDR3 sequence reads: CASSNRLAGADSYEQYF. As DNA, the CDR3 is TGTGCCAGCAGCAACCGACTAGCGGGGGCGGACTCCTACGAGCAGTACTTC.

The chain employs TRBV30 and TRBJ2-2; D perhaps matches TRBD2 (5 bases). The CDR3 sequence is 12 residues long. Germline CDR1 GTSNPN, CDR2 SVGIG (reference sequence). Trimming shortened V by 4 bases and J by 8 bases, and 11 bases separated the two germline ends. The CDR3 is CAWMVGGGELFF. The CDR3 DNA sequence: TGTGCCTGGATGGTCGGAGGTGGGGAGCTGTTTTTT. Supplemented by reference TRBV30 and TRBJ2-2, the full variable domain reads SQTIHQWPATLVQPVGSPLSLECTVEGTSNPNLYWYRQAAGRGLQLLFYSVGIGQISSEVPQNLSASRPQDRQFILSSKKLLLSDSGFYLCAWMVGGGELFFGEGSRLTVL.

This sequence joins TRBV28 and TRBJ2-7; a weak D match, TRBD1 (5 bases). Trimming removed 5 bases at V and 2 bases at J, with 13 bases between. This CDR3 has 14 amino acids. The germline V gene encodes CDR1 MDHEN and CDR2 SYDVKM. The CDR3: CASSPPTETYEQYF. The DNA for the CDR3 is TGTGCCAGCAGTCCCCCGACAGAGACCTACGAGCAGTACTTC.

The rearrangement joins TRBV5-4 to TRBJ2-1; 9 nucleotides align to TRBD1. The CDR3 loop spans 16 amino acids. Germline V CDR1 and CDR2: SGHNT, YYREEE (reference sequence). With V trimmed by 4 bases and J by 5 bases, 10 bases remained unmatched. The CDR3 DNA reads TGTGCCAGCAGCCCGGCGGGACAGGGTCGGAACAATGAGCAGTTCTTC. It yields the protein CASSPAGQGRNNEQFF.

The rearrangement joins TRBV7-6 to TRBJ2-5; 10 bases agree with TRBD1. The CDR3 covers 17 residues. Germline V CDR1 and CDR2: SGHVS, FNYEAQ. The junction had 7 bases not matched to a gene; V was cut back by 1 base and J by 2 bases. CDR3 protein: CASSLGTGTGEQETQYF. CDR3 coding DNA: TGTGCCAGCAGCTTAGGAACCGGGACAGGGGAACAAGAGACCCAGTACTTC.

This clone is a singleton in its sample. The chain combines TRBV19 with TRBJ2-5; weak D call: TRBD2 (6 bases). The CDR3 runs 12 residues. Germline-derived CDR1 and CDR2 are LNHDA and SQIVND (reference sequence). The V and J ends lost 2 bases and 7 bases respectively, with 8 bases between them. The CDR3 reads CASSIQAGTQYF. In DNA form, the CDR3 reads TGTGCCAGTAGTATACAAGCGGGGACCCAGTACTTC.

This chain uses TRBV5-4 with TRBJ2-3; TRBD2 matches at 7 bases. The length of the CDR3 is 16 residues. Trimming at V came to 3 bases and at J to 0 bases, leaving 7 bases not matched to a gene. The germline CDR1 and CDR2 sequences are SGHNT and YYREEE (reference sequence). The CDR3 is CASSSLLALSTDTQYF. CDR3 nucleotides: TGTGCCAGCAGCTCCCTACTAGCGCTGAGCACAGATACGCAGTATTTT.

For the CDR3, the DNA is TGTGCCAGCAGCCTTAAGAGCGGGAGGGACTACAATGAGCAGTTCTTC. Translation gives CASSLKSGRDYNEQFF. The V gene is TRBV9, the J gene TRBJ2-1; TRBD2 agrees at 10 bases. Germline CDR1 and CDR2: SGDLS and YYNGEE. Losses at the gene ends were 4 bases for V and 3 bases for J; bases not matched to a gene: 7. The CDR3 sequence is 16 residues long.

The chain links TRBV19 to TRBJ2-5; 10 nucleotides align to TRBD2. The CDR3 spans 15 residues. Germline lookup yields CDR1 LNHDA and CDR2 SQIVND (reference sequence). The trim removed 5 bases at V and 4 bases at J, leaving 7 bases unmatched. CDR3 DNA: TGTGCCAGTAGTGTGGGGACTAGCGTACCAGAGACCCAGTACTTC. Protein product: CASSVGTSVPETQYF.

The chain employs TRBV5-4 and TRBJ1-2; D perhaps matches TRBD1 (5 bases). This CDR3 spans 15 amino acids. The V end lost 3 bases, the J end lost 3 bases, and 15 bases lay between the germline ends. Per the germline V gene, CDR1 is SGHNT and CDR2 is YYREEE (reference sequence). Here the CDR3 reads CASSSSSGADYGYTF. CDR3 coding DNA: TGTGCCAGCAGCTCCTCCTCTGGGGCTGACTATGGCTACACCTTC.

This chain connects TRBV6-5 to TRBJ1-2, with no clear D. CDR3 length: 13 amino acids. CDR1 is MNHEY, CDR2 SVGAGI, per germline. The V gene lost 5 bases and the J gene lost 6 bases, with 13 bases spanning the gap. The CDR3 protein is CASSKSQVHGYTF. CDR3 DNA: TGTGCCAGCAGTAAGTCCCAGGTTCATGGCTACACCTTC.

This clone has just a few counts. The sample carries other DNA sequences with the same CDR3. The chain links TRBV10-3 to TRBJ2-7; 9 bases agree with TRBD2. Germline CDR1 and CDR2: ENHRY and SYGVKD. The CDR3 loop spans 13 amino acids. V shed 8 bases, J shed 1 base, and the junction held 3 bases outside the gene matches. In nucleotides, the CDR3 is TGTGCCATCCAGCTAGCGGGATCCTACGAGCAGTACTTC. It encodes CAIQLAGSYEQYF.

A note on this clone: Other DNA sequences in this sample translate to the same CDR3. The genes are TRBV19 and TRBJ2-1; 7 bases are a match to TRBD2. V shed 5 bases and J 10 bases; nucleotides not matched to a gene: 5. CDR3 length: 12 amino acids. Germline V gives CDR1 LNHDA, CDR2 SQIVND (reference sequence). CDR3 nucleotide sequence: TGTGCCAGTAGTCCCGGAGCGGGAGAGCAGTTCTTC. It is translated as CASSPGAGEQFF.

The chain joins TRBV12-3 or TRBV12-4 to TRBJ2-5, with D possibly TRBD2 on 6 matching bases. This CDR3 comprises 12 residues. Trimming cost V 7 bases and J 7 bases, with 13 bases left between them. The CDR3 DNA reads TGTGCCAGCACTTGGCTGGAGGGGACCCAGTACTTC. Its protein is CASTWLEGTQYF.

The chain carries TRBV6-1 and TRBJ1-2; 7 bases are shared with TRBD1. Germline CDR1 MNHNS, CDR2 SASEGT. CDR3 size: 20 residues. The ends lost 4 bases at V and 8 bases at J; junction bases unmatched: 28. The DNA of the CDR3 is TGTGCCAGCAGTGCGGACTCTCTACAGGGGTCTGATTACGCCCTGGCGGGCTACACCTTC. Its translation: CASSADSLQGSDYALAGYTF.

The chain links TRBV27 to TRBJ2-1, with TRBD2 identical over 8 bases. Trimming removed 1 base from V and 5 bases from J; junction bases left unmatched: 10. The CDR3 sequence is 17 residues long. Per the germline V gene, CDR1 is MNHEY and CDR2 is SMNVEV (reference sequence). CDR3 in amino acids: CASSLYPGREGHNEQFF. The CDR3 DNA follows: TGTGCCAGCAGTTTATATCCCGGTCGGGAGGGCCACAATGAGCAGTTCTTC.

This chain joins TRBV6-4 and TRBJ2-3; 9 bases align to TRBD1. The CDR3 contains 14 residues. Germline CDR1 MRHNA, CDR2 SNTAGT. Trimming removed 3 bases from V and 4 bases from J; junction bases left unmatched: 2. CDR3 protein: CASSEGQGSDTQYF. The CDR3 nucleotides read TGTGCCAGCAGTGAGGGACAGGGTTCAGATACGCAGTATTTT.